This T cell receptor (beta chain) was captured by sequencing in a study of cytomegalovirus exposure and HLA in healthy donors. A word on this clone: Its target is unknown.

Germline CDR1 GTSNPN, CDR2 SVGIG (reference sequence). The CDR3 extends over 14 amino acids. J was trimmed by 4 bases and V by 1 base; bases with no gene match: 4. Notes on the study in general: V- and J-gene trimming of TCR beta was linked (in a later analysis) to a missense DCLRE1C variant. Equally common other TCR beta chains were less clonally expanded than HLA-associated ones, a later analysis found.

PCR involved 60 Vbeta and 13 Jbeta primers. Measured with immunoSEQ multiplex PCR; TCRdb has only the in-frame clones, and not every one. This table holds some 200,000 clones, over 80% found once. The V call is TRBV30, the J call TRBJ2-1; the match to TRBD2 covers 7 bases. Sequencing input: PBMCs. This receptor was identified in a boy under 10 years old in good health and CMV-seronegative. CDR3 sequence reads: CAWSGLAVYNEQFF. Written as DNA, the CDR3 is TGTGCCTGGAGTGGGCTAGCGGTATACAATGAGCAGTTCTTC.